Listed below are T cell receptor beta chains from one sample, sequenced in a study of blood T cell repertoires in COVID-19. Using immunoSEQ multiplex PCR, the repertoire was profiled, and TCRdb retains in-frame clones only, with some absent. The sample has about 370,000 clones; 80% to 90% are singletons. Sequenced sample: PBMCs or T cells enriched from blood (not recorded which). Receptors were obtained from a man younger than 35 who had recovered from COVID-19. Each CDR3 is given with its conserved first and last residue. The D gene is left open where the match is weak. Expanded clones are given a class, and other clones once, few, many or no size at all.

TRBV5-1,TRBJ1-6,NA,TRBD1,CASSSPGQGVSPLHF,TGCGCCAGCAGCTCGCCGGGACAGGGAGTATCACCCCTCCACTTT
TRBV3-1/TRBV3-2,TRBJ1-6,NA,TRBD1,CASSRRTGVSYNSPLHF,TGTGCCAGCAGCCGACGTACAGGGGTTTCCTATAATTCACCCCTCCACTTT
TRBV25-1,TRBJ2-3,NA,TRBD1,CASSERSGTEVDTQYF,TGTGCCAGCAGTGAACGGTCCGGGACAGAGGTCGATACGCAGTATTTT
TRBV6-6,TRBJ1-6,NA,NA,CASSYAEPNSPLHF,TGTGCCAGCAGTTACGCCGAGCCAAATTCACCCCTCCACTTT
TRBV10-3,TRBJ2-1,NA,TRBD2,CAISVSGSRRNEQFF,TGTGCCATCAGTGTAAGCGGGAGTCGGCGCAATGAGCAGTTCTTC
TRBV9,TRBJ2-7,few,TRBD2,CASSNGTSGGYEQYF,TGTGCCAGCAGCAACGGGACTAGCGGAGGCTACGAGCAGTACTTC
TRBV3-1/TRBV3-2,TRBJ1-2,NA,NA,CASSQDSWGTGGYTF,TGTGCCAGCAGCCAGGACAGTTGGGGCACGGGAGGCTACACCTTC
TRBV2,TRBJ2-3,NA,NA,CASSLQGGLGTDTQYF,TGTGCCAGCAGTTTGCAGGGGGGTTTAGGCACAGATACGCAGTATTTT
TRBV10-3,TRBJ1-1,NA,NA,CAISDNRDTEAFF,TGTGCCATCAGTGATAACAGGGACACTGAAGCTTTCTTT
TRBV9,TRBJ2-3,NA,TRBD1,CASSVDSGTGGLDTQYF,TGTGCCAGCAGCGTAGATTCCGGGACAGGGGGATTAGATACGCAGTATTTT
TRBV10-3,TRBJ1-6,NA,NA,CAISEGLRSPLHF,TGTGCCATCAGTGAGGGTCTTCGGTCACCCCTCCACTTT
TRBV7-2,TRBJ2-5,NA,TRBD1,CASSLGTGTGGETQYF,TGTGCCAGCAGCTTAGGGACAGGGACGGGCGGAGAGACCCAGTACTTC
TRBV5-1,TRBJ1-2,NA,NA,CASSLALVTGLPLRGGYTF,TGCGCCAGCAGCTTGGCTCTAGTTACAGGATTACCCTTAAGGGGTGGCTACACCTTC
TRBV30,TRBJ1-6,once,NA,CAWSFWATTPLHF,TGTGCCTGGAGTTTCTGGGCAACGACACCCCTCCACTTT
TRBV10-1,TRBJ1-6,NA,NA,CASSTGRYNSPLHF,TGCGCCAGCAGTACCGGTCGGTATAATTCACCCCTCCACTTT
TRBV6-5,TRBJ2-7,NA,NA,CASSYRDNPYEQYF,TGTGCCAGCAGTTACCGGGACAACCCCTACGAGCAGTACTTC
TRBV3-1/TRBV3-2,TRBJ1-2,NA,NA,CASSPRWGYTF,TGTGCCAGCAGCCCACGGTGGGGCTACACCTTC
TRBV18,TRBJ1-3,NA,TRBD1,CASSPQGAEGNTIYF,TGTGCCAGCTCACCTCAGGGGGCTGAAGGAAACACCATATATTTT
TRBV10-3,TRBJ1-5,NA,NA,CAISELDSLNQPQHF,TGTGCCATCAGTGAGTTGGACAGCCTAAATCAGCCCCAGCATTTT
TRBV6-1,TRBJ1-5,NA,NA,CASSELGGQPQHF,TGTGCCAGCAGTGAATTGGGGGGTCAGCCCCAGCATTTT
TRBV29-1,TRBJ2-7,NA,TRBD2,CSVTQGGTSDEQYF,TGCAGCGTAACACAAGGGGGGACTAGCGACGAGCAGTACTTC
TRBV28,TRBJ2-7,NA,NA,CASSSGGYEQYF,TGTGCCAGCAGTAGCGGTGGCTACGAGCAGTACTTC
TRBV7-3,TRBJ2-5,NA,TRBD2,CASSSVTGSIGGRKKETQYF,TGTGCCAGCAGCTCCGTAACAGGCTCGATTGGCGGGAGAAAGAAAGAGACCCAGTACTTC
TRBV6-5,TRBJ2-7,NA,NA,CASRPRGRDEQYF,TGTGCCAGCAGACCCAGGGGAAGGGACGAGCAGTACTTC
TRBV27,TRBJ2-1,NA,TRBD2,CASRQPGLGYNEQFF,TGTGCCAGCAGACAACCGGGACTAGGATACAATGAGCAGTTCTTC
TRBV5-1,TRBJ2-2,NA,TRBD1,CASSLQGADSGELFF,TGCGCCAGCAGCTTGCAGGGGGCGGATTCCGGGGAGCTGTTTTTT
TRBV5-1,TRBJ2-3,NA,TRBD2,CASSLGTTSTDTQYF,TGCGCCAGCAGCCTAGGGACTACCTCCACAGATACGCAGTATTTT
TRBV27,TRBJ1-1,few,TRBD1,CASSLGTGANTEAFF,TGTGCCAGCAGTTTAGGGACAGGGGCGAACACTGAAGCTTTCTTT
TRBV9,TRBJ1-1,NA,NA,CASIYRAGETEAFF,TGTGCCAGCATCTACCGGGCCGGGGAGACTGAAGCTTTCTTT
TRBV29-1,TRBJ2-7,NA,NA,CSVEDLGRGPLPYEQYF,TGCAGCGTTGAAGATCTTGGAAGGGGCCCTCTTCCCTACGAGCAGTACTTC
TRBV5-1,TRBJ2-7,NA,TRBD2,CASSFEKRGGRDEQYF,TGCGCCAGCAGCTTTGAGAAGCGGGGGGGCCGAGACGAGCAGTACTTC
TRBV7-2,TRBJ2-3,NA,TRBD2,CASSGSGRRTDTQYF,TGTGCCAGCAGCGGCAGCGGGAGAAGGACAGATACGCAGTATTTT
TRBV3-1/TRBV3-2,TRBJ1-3,NA,NA,CASSQPSSSSGNTIYF,TGTGCCAGCAGCCAACCATCCTCTAGTTCGGGAAACACCATATATTTT
TRBV21-1,TRBJ1-2,NA,NA,CASSKGDSGGYTF,TGTGCCAGCAGCAAAGGGGACAGCGGTGGCTACACCTTC
TRBV4-3,TRBJ2-3,NA,TRBD2,CASSLSGGGTDTQYF,TGCGCCAGCAGCCTAAGTGGGGGGGGCACAGATACGCAGTATTTT
TRBV3-1/TRBV3-2,TRBJ1-5,NA,NA,CASSQGAGGVNQPQHF,TGTGCCAGCAGCCAAGGGGCGGGGGGCGTCAATCAGCCCCAGCATTTT
TRBV5-5,TRBJ1-5,NA,TRBD1,CASTPGLRGGLGQPQHF,TGTGCCAGCACCCCCGGCCTCCGAGGGGGCTTGGGTCAGCCCCAGCATTTT
TRBV6-5,TRBJ2-7,NA,NA,CASSPGLNSYEQYF,TGTGCCAGCAGCCCGGGACTTAACTCCTACGAGCAGTACTTC
TRBV29-1,TRBJ1-1,NA,NA,CSVSTELNTEAFF,TGCAGCGTAAGCACAGAATTGAACACTGAAGCTTTCTTT
TRBV18,TRBJ2-7,NA,NA,CASSGSRSTYEQYF,TGTGCCAGCTCGGGCAGCCGTAGTACCTACGAGCAGTACTTC
TRBV5-6,TRBJ1-1,NA,TRBD1,CASSLGGAWTEAFF,TGTGCCAGCAGCCTAGGGGGCGCTTGGACTGAAGCTTTCTTT
TRBV2,TRBJ2-3,NA,NA,CASSEARVSTDTQYF,TGTGCCAGCAGTGAAGCGCGGGTTAGCACAGATACGCAGTATTTT
TRBV27,TRBJ2-1,NA,TRBD2,CASSLSGTRDYRYNEQFF,TGTGCCAGCAGTTTAAGTGGTACCCGGGACTATCGGTACAATGAGCAGTTCTTC
TRBV7-9,TRBJ2-7,once,NA,CASSSPERYEQYF,TGTGCCAGCAGCAGTCCTGAGCGGTACGAGCAGTACTTC
TRBV5-1,TRBJ1-3,NA,NA,CASSDGISGNTIYF,TGCGCCAGCAGCGACGGGATCTCTGGAAACACCATATATTTT
TRBV27,TRBJ1-1,once,TRBD1,CASSHNDRGSEAFF,TGTGCCAGCAGTCACAACGACAGGGGCTCTGAAGCTTTCTTT